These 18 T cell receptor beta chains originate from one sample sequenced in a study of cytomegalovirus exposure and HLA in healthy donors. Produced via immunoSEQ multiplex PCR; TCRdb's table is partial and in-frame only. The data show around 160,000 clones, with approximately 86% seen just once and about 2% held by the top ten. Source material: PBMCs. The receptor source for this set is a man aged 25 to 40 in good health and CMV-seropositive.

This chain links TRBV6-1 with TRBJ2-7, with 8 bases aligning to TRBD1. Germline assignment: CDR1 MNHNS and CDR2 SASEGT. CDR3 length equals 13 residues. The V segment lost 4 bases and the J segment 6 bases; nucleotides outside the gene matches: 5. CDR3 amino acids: CASSGTGYGEQYF. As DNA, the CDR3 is TGTGCCAGCAGTGGGACAGGGTATGGCGAGCAGTACTTC.

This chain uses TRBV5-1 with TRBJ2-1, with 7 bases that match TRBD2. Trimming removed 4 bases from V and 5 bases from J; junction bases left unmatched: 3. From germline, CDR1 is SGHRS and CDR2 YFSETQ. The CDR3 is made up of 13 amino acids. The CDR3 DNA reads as TGCGCCAGCAGCGGCCGGGGGGACAATGAGCAGTTCTTC. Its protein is CASSGRGDNEQFF.

CDR3 in amino acids: CASTKGDGEQFF. The CDR3 nucleotides read TGTGCCAGCACTAAGGGGGATGGAGAGCAGTTCTTC. This chain uses TRBV6-6 with TRBJ2-1; D might be TRBD1 (6 bases). Germline CDR1 and CDR2: MNHNY and SVGAGI (reference sequence). The CDR3 totals 12 residues. Trimming cost V 7 bases and J 10 bases, with 14 bases left between them.

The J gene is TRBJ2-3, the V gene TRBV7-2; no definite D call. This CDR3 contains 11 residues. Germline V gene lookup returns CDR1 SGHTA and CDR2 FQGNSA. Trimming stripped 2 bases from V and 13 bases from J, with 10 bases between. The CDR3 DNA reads TGTGCCAGCAGCTTATCCCTAGTGAAGTATTTT. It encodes CASSLSLVKYF.

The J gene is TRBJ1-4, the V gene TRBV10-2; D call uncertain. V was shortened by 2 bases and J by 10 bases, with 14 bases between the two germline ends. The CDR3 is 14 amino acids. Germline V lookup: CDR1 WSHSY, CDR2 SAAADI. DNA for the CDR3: TGCGCCAGCAGTGAGGGCGGCGTCCTGGGAAAACTGTTTTTT. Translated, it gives CASSEGGVLGKLFF.

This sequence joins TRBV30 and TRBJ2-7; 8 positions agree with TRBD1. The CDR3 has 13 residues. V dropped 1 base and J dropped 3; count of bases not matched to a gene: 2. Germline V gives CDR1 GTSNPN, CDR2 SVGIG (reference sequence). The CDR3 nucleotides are TGTGCCTGGAGTGGGACAGGGTTCTACGAGCAGTACTTC. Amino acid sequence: CAWSGTGFYEQYF.

CDR3 loop: CASSQLGIGSPEAFF. The CDR3 DNA is TGCGCCAGCAGCCAATTGGGGATAGGGAGTCCTGAAGCTTTCTTT. The V call is TRBV4-1, the J call TRBJ1-1, with no clear D. CDR3 length: 15 amino acids. The V gene lost 2 bases and the J gene lost 6 bases, with 16 bases spanning the gap. CDR1 is MGHRA, CDR2 YSYEKL, per germline.

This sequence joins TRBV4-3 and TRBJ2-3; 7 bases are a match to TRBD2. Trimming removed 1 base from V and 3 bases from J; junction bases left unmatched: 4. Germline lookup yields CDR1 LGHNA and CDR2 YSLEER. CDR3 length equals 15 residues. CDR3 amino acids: CASSQALAVTDTQYF. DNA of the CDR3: TGCGCCAGCAGCCAAGCTCTAGCGGTGACAGATACGCAGTATTTT.

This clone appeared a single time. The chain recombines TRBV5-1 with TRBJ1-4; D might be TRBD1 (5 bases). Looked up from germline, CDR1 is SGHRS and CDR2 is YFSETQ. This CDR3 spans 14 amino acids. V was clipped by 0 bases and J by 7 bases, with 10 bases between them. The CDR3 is CASSLGFGGEKLFF. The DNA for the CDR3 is TGCGCCAGCAGCTTGGGTTTCGGGGGTGAAAAACTGTTTTTT. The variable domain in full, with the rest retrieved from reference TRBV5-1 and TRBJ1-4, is KAGVTQTPRYLIKTRGQQVTLSCSPISGHRSVSWYQQTPGQGLQFLFEYFSETQRNKGNFPGRFSGRQFSNSRSEMNVSTLELGDSALYLCASSLGFGGEKLFFGSGTQLSVL.

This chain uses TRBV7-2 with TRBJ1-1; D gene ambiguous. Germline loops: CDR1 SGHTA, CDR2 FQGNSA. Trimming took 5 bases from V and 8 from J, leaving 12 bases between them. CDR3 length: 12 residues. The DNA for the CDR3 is TGTGCCAGCAGCACCTACTCGGGGGAAGCTTTCTTT. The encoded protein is CASSTYSGEAFF.

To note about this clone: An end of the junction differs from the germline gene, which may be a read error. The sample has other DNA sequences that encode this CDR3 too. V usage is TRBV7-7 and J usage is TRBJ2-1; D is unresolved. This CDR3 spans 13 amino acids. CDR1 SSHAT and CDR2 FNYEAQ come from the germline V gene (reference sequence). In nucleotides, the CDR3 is TGTGCTAGCAGCTTAGATTCTTACAATGAGCAGTTCTTC. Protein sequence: CASSLDSYNEQFF.

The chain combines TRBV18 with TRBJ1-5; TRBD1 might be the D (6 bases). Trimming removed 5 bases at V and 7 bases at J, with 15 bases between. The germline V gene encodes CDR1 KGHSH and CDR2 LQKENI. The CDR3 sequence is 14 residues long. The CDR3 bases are TGTGCCAGCTCAGGGAACAGGGCCGGACAGCCCCAGCATTTT. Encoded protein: CASSGNRAGQPQHF.

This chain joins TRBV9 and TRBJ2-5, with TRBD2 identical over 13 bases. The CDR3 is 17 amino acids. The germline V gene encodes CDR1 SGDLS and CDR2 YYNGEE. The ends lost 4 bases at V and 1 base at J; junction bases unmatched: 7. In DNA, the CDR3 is TGTGCCAGCAGCAGACTAGCGGGGGGCAGCGGCCAAGAGACCCAGTACTTC. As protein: CASSRLAGGSGQETQYF.

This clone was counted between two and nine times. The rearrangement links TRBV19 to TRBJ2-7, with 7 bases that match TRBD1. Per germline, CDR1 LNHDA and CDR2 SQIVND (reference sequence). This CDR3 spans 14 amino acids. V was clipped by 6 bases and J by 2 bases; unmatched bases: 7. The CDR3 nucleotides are TGTGCCAGTAGACCTCGACAGGGAGCCTACGAGCAGTACTTC. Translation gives CASRPRQGAYEQYF.

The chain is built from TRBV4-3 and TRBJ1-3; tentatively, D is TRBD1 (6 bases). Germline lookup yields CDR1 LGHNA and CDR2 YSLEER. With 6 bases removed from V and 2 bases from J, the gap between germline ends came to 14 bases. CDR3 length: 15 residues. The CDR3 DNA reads TGCGCCAGCAGTCGCCGTCAGGGGACTGGAAACACCATATATTTT. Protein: CASSRRQGTGNTIYF.

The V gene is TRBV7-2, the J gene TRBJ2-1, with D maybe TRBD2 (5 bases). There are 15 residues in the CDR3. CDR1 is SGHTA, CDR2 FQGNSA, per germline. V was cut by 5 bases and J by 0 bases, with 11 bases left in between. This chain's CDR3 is CASSRREPSYNEQFF. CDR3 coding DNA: TGTGCCAGCAGCCGTAGGGAGCCCTCCTACAATGAGCAGTTCTTC.

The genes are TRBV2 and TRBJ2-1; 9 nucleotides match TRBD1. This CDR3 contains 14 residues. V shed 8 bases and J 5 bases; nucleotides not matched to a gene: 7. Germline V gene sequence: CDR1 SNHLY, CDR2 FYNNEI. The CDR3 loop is CASGTGTGNNEQFF. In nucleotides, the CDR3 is TGTGCCAGCGGAACTGGGACAGGGAACAATGAGCAGTTCTTC. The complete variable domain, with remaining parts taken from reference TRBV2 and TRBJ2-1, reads EPEVTQTPSHQVTQMGQEVILRCVPISNHLYFYWYRQILGQKVEFLVSFYNNEISEKSEIFDDQFSVERPDGSNFTLKIRSTKLEDSAMYFCASGTGTGNNEQFFGPGTRLTVL.

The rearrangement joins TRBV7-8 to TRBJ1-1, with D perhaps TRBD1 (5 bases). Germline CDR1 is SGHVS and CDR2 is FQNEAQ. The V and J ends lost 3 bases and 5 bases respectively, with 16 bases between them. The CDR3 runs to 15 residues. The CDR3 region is CASSLMQGAVTEAFF. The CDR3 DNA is TGTGCCAGCAGCTTGATGCAGGGTGCCGTTACTGAAGCTTTCTTT.